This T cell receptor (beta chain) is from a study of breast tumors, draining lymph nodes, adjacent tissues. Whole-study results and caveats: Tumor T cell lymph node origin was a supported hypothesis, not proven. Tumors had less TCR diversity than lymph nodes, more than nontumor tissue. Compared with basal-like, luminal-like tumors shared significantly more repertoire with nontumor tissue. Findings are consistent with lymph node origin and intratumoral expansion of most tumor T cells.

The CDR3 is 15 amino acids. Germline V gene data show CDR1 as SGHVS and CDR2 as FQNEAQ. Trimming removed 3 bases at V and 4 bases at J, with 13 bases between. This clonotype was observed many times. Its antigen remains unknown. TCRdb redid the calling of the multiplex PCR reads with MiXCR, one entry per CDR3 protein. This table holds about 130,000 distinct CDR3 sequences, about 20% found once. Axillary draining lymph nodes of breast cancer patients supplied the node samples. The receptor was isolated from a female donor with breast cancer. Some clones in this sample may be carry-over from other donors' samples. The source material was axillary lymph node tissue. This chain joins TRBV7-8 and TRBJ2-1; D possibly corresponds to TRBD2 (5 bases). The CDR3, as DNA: TGTGCCAGCAGCTTTGGGGTAGCGCGATACAATGAGCAGTTCTTC. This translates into CASSFGVARYNEQFF. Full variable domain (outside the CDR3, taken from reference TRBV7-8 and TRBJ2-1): GAGVSQSPRYKVAKRGQDVALRCDPISGHVSLFWYQQALGQGPEFLTYFQNEAQLDKSGLPSDRFFAERPEGSVSTLKIQRTQQEDSAVYLCASSFGVARYNEQFFGPGTRLTVL.